A single sample gave rise to the 2 T cell receptor beta chains below, sequenced in a study of T cell responses to AZD1222 COVID-19 vaccine. Libraries were prepared by immunoSEQ multiplex PCR; TCRdb keeps only in-frame clonotypes and omits some of them. This table holds under 120,000 clones, around 95% found once. The specimen comprised peripheral blood, sampled on day 0 of AZD1222 vaccination. Every receptor here comes from an adult in good health.

The genes are TRBV2 and TRBJ1-5; possibly TRBD1 for D (5 bases). Trimming took off 8 bases at V and 0 bases at J, with 14 bases between the two ends. The CDR3 has 15 residues. Germline CDR1 reads SNHLY; CDR2 reads FYNNEI. The CDR3 spells CASRKQDNSNQPQHF. The CDR3 nucleotides read TGTGCCAGCCGTAAACAGGACAATAGCAATCAGCCCCAGCATTTT.

This rearrangement joins TRBV28 to TRBJ2-1; weak D call: TRBD1 (6 bases). CDR1 and CDR2 (germline): MDHEN, SYDVKM. The CDR3 runs 17 residues. With 4 bases removed from V and 2 bases from J, the gap between germline ends came to 18 bases. The CDR3 sequence: CASSSPSGTKPYNEQFF. CDR3 sequence (DNA): TGTGCCAGCAGTTCGCCCTCCGGGACAAAACCCTACAATGAGCAGTTCTTC.